This record concerns one TCR beta chain sequence. Its antigen is not yet known. Per-base qualities were not stored, and no clone one base away is much larger. The trial excluded patients who had a history of autoimmune disease or who were on systemic immunosuppression. Peripheral blood for TCR sequencing was collected from all dose cohorts at baseline, on cycle 4 day 1, and on cycle 7 day 1. Samples came from an open-label, multicenter, first-in-human phase I dose-escalation trial of ivuxolimab. Adults with locally advanced or metastatic melanoma, renal cell carcinoma, hepatocellular carcinoma or head and neck squamous cell carcinoma were enrolled in the trial. Before TCR sequencing, CD4+ T cells and CD8+ T cells were sorted from peripheral blood as separate populations. For sequencing of the TCRbeta CDR3 region, genomic DNA was extracted from the sorted cells. TCRbeta CDR3 regions were sequenced using the immunoSEQ Assay. TCRdb carries this immuneACCESS record with in-frame sequences only. Its versions omit some clonotypes, under half of them owing to an unresolved V gene in the studies checked, with the rest unexplained. In this sample the table shows approximately 66,000 clones, 80% to 90% of which occur a single time. Around 6% of the sample is taken by the ten largest.

The data derive from a study of OX40 agonist ivuxolimab in advanced cancers. Concerning the study at large: Ivuxolimab, which targeted the costimulatory receptor OX40 (CD134), was an agonistic, fully human IgG2 monoclonal antibody. Partial responses were achieved by three dose-escalation patients, of whom one had hepatocellular carcinoma and two had cutaneous melanoma. Prior anti-PD-1, anti-PD-L1 or anti-CTLA-4 therapy was permitted, and 30% to 45% of dose-escalation patients had received checkpoint inhibitors. In the dose-escalation cohort, roughly 80% of patients were male, and the mean age was around 60 years, with a range of about 20 to 79. Intravenous ivuxolimab was administered to patients every 2 weeks at six dose levels: 0.01, 0.1, 0.3, 1.5, 3 and 10 mg/kg. Of the 50 or so patients in dose escalation, 19 had hepatocellular carcinoma, some 15 had melanoma, 9 had renal cell carcinoma and 9 had head and neck cancer. The monotherapy dose-escalation portion (N ≈ 50 patients) of the phase I ivuxolimab trial is reported in the paper. The point of sequencing TCRbeta in the periphery was to test whether ivuxolimab changed TCR sequence diversity and drove clonal T-cell expansion. General study outcomes and caveats: Low levels of normalized T-cell clonal expansion were also seen in some patients who did not respond. In partial responders in the 0.1-3.0 mg/kg groups, normalized peripheral clonal expansion was found to be among the lowest, especially among CD8+ T cells. The antigen specificity of the clonally expanded peripheral T cells was not determined. After ivuxolimab, CD8+ T cells had more expanded clones than CD4+ T cells on average. At doses of 0.1 to 3.0 mg/kg, clonal expansion of both CD4+ and CD8+ blood T cells was observed from baseline to week 6.

CDR1 MGHRA and CDR2 YSYEKL are derived from the germline V gene. The CDR3 starts with the cysteine, ends with the phenylalanine, and has 15 residues. The read is trimmed to its CDR3 DNA, 45 bases read in frame from base 1. V was cut back by 0 bases and J by 1 base, leaving a gap of 9 bases between them. Sequenced material: CD4+ or CD8+ T cells sorted from blood, taken in a trial of the OX40 agonist ivuxolimab. This clonotype originated in an adult with an advanced solid tumor such as melanoma, head and neck, liver or kidney cancer. The chain joins TRBV4-1 to TRBJ2-5, with the identity of the D gene unclear. The CDR3 corresponds to CASSQDSLSQETQYF. The bases read TGCGCCAGCAGCCAAGATTCTCTCAGCCAAGAGACCCAGTACTTC.